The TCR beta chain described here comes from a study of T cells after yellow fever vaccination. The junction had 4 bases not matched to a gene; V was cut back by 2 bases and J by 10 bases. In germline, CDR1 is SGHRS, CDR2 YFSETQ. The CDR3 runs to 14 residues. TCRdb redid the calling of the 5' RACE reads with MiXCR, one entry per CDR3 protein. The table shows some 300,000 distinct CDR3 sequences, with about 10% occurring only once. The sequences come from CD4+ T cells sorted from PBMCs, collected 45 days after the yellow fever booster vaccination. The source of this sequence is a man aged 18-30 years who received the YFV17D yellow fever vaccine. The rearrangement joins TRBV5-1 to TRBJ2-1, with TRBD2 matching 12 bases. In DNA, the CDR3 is TGCGCCAGCAGCTTAACTAGCGGGGGGTTCGAGCAGTTCTTC. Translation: CASSLTSGGFEQFF.